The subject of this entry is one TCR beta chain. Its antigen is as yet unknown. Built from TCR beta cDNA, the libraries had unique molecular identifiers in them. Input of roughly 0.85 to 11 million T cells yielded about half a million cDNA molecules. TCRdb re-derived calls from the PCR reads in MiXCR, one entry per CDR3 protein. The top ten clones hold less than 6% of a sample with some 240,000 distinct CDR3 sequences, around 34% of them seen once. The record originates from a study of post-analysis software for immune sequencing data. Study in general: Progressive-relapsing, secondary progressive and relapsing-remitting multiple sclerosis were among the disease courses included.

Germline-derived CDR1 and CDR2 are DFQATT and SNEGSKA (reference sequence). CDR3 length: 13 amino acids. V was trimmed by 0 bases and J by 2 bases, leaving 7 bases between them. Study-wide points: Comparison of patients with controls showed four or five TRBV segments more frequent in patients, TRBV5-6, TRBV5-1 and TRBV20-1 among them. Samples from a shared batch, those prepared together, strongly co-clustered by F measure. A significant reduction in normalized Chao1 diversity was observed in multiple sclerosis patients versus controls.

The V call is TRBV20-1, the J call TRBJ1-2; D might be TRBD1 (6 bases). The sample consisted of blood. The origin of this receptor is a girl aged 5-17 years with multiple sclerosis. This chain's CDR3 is CSARDDRNYGYTF. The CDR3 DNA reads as TGCAGTGCTAGAGATGACAGGAACTATGGCTACACCTTC.